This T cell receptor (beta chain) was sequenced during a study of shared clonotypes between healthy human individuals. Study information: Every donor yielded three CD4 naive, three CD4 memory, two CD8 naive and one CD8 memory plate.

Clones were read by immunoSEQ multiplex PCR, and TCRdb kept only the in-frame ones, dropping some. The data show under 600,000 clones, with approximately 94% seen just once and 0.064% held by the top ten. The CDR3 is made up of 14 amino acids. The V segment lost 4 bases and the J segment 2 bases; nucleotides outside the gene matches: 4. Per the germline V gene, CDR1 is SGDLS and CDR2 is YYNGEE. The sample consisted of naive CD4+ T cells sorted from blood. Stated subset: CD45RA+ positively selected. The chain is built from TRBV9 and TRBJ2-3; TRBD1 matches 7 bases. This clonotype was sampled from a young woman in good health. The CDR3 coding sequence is TGTGCCAGCAGCAGCAGGGGGACCACAGATACGCAGTATTTT. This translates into CASSSRGTTDTQYF.